The entry below describes one TCR beta chain. This clonotype was seen many times. The antigen it binds to is not known. No much larger clone exists at a distance of one base, and base qualities are not known. For the sorted-subset TCR libraries, the starting material was around 1 million sorted CD4+ or CD8+ T cells. Multiple sclerosis patients were enrolled in a US clinical protocol evaluating disease progression by magnetic resonance imaging. PBMCs were separated from peripheral blood using Ficoll-Hypaque density gradient centrifugation and then cryopreserved in liquid nitrogen. The study also sequenced paired sorted CD4+ and CD8+ subsets from healthy controls, HAM/TSP patients and MS patients. This specimen belongs to a study of neurological immune-mediated disorders (dated by TCRdb to the late 2010s). Regarding the complete study: Among the 35 or so multiple sclerosis patients, relapsing-remitting MS was present in around 31 and secondary progressive MS was present in 3. The approximately 110 TCR-beta libraries covered PBMC samples along with longitudinal samples, technical triplicates, and paired sorted CD4+ and CD8+ T-cell subsets. Of the approximately 66 subjects in the cohort, around 15 were HAM/TSP patients, approximately 35 were multiple sclerosis patients, and about 20 were healthy controls. Peripheral blood TCR-beta repertoires from HTLV-I-associated myelopathy (HAM/TSP) patients, multiple sclerosis patients and healthy controls were compared by UMI-based sequencing. The research as a whole found: The MS cluster was not associated with any clinical or MRI features, and the authors stated that larger cohorts are needed. Repertoires from 18 of 34 MS patients were grouped by phylogenetic analysis into a cluster of related CDR3 sequences, suggesting a possible repertoire-level signature. No identical CDR3 amino acid sequences were found to be shared among expanded clones across subjects, suggesting that TCR-beta repertoires were private in all groups. The highest TCR clonal expansion was observed in HAM/TSP patients, whereas the lowest was observed in MS patients, even when compared with healthy controls.

cDNA was synthesized by template-switch 5'RACE using a primer carrying a 10-nucleotide random unique molecular identifier by which each TCR transcript was tagged. Each sequencing run produced over 160 million TCR-beta sequences covering 15-18 subjects. The RNeasy kit was used to extract total RNA. The KAPA Real-time Library Amplification kit was used to amplify TCR-beta VDJ regions with primers for the TCR constant region and the 5'RACE anchor. Sample indexes and Illumina adaptors were added in a first PCR, and a second PCR then increased library yield. After Ampure bead purification, the TCR product of roughly 650 bp was size-selected on a 2% E-gel SizeSelection system. Library quality was checked on a Bioanalyzer, concentration was measured with Qubit, and libraries were quantified with the Kapa Library Quantification kit before pooling. Libraries were sequenced paired-end 2 x 150 bp on an Illumina HiSeq 2500. To increase sequence diversity, roughly 25-31% phiX was spiked into each library pool. Processing in the source paper ran as follows. Quality-filtered reads were processed with the UMI-based MiGEC pipeline, which removed over 75% of raw TCR sequences during error correction. VDJ genes were aligned to IMGT germline references, and each clonotype was defined by a unique CDR3 amino acid sequence together with V-J genes. VDJtools evaluated clonal expansion, Shannon diversity and CDR3 relatedness (CalcPairwiseDistances, ClusterSamples); CLCbio workbench built phylogenetic trees. Clones with at least 8 unique UMIs were defined as expanded, with this threshold being based on coefficient-of-variation modelling across technical triplicates. Through fastp at Q25 and MiXCR, TCRdb rebuilt clones from the public reads, retaining in-frame beta chains. Each CDR3 protein gets just one entry, which takes the most common genes and DNA from the rows behind it. For this entry, the V and J calls and clone size follow TCRdb and not the study's own pipeline. The sample profile shows tens of thousands of distinct CDR3 sequences; just under 4% of them were found once. Around 2% of the sample rests with the top ten.

Sequences were obtained from CD4+ T cells from blood. This receptor was identified in a woman between 40 and 55 years old with multiple sclerosis.

For the CDR3, the sequence is CSGLAGASSYNEQFF. The sequence in DNA is TGCAGTGGTCTAGCGGGGGCCTCATCCTACAATGAGCAGTTCTTC. The chain is made from TRBV20-1 and TRBJ2-1; the central 10 bases match TRBD2. The CDR3 contains 15 residues, cysteine and phenylalanine counted. The entry retains the CDR3 DNA only, 45 bases that are in frame from base 1. The germline V gene (reference sequence) supplies CDR1 DFQATT and CDR2 SNEGSKA. V is pruned by 7 bases and J by 1 base, leaving 7 bases of the junction without a gene match.